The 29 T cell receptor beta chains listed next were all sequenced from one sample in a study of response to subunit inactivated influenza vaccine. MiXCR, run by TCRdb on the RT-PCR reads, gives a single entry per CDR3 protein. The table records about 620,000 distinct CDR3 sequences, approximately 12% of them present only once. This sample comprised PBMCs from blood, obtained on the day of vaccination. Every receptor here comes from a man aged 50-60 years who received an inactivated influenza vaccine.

CDR3: CSVEARTGYGYTF. The CDR3 DNA reads TGCAGCGTTGAGGCCCGAACAGGCTATGGCTACACCTTC. This chain joins TRBV29-1 and TRBJ1-2; maybe TRBD1 (5 bases). The germline V and J ends were trimmed by 3 bases and 4 bases, with 12 bases remaining between them. The CDR3 covers 13 residues. Germline CDR1 is SQVTM and CDR2 is ANQGSEA.

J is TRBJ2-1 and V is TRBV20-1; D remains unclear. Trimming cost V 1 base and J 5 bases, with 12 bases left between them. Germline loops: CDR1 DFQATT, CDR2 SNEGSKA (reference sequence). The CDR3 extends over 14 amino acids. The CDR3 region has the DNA TGCAGTGCTAGAGTAGGGTATAGAGACAATGAGCAGTTCTTC. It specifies CSARVGYRDNEQFF.

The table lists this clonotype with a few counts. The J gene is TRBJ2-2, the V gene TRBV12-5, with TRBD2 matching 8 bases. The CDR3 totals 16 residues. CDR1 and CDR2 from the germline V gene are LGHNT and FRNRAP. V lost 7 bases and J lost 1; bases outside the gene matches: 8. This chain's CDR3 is CASAPPGGENTGELFF. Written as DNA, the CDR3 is TGTGCTAGTGCTCCCCCCGGGGGGGAGAACACCGGGGAGCTGTTTTTT.

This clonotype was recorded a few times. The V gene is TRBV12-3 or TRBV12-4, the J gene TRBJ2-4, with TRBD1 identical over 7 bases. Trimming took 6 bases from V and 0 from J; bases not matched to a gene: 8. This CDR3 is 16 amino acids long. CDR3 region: CASSLDRSLAKNIQYF. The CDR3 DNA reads TGTGCCAGCAGCTTGGACAGGTCTCTAGCCAAAAACATTCAGTACTTC.

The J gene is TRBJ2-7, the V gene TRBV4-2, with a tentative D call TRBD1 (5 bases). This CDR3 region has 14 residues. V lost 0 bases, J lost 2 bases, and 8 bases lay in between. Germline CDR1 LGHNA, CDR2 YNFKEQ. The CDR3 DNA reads TGTGCCAGCAGCCAAGAGGAGACAGCCTACGAGCAGTACTTC. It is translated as CASSQEETAYEQYF.

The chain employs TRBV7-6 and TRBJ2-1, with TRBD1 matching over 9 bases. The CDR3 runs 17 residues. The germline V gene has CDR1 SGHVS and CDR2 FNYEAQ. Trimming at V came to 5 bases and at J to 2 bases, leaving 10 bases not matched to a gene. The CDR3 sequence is CASSPTRDRATYNEQFF. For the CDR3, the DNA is TGTGCCAGCAGCCCAACCCGGGACAGGGCTACCTACAATGAGCAGTTCTTC.

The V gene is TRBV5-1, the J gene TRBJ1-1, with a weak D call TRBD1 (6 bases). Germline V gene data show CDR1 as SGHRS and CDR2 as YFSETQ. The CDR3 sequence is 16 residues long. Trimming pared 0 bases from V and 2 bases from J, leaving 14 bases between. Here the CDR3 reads CASSLGAGAVNTEAFF. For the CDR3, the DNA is TGCGCCAGCAGCTTGGGGGCGGGGGCGGTTAACACTGAAGCTTTCTTT.

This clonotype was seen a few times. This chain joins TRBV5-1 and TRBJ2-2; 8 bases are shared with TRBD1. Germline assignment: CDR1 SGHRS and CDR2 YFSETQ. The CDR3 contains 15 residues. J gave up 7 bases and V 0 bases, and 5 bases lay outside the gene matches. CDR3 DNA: TGCGCCAGCAGCTTGGAGCAGGGGGCTAGCGGGGAGCTGTTTTTT. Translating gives CASSLEQGASGELFF.

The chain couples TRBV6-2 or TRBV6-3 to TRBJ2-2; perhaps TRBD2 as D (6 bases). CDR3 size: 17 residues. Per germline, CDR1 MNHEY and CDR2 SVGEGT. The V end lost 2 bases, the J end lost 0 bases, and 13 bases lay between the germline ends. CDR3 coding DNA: TGTGCCAGCAGTTACGCCCGGGACTTTGCGAACACCGGGGAGCTGTTTTTT. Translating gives CASSYARDFANTGELFF.

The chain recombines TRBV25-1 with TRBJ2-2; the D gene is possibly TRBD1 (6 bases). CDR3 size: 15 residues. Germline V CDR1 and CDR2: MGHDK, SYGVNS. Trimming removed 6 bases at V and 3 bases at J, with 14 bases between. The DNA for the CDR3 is TGTGCCAGCAGCCTAACAGGGTTCGACACCGGGGAGCTGTTTTTT. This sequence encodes CASSLTGFDTGELFF.

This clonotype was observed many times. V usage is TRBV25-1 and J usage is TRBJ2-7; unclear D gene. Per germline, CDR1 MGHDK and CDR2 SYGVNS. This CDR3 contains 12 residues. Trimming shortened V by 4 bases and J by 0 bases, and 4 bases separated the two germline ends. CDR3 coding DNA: TGTGCCAGCAGTGCCAGCTCCTACGAGCAGTACTTC. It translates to CASSASSYEQYF.

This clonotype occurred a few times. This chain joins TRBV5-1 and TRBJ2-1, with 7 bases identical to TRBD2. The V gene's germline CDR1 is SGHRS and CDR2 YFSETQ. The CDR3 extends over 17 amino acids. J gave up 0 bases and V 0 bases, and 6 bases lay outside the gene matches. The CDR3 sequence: CASSLVPGGSSYNEQFF. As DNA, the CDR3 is TGCGCCAGCAGCTTGGTGCCGGGGGGTAGCTCCTACAATGAGCAGTTCTTC.

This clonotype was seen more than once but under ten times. The CDR3 nucleotides read TGTGCCATCAGCCTACAGGGGACCTACAATGAGCAGTTCTTC. It codes for CAISLQGTYNEQFF. The chain combines TRBV10-3 with TRBJ2-1, with 7 positions matching TRBD1. Trimming took 6 bases from V and 2 from J; bases not matched to a gene: 4. The CDR3 length is 14 residues. CDR1 and CDR2 (germline): ENHRY, SYGVKD.

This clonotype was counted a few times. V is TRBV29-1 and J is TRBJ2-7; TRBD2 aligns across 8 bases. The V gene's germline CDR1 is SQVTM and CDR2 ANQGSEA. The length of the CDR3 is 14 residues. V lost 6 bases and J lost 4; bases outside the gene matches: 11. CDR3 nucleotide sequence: TGCAGCGTGCTACTTTGGGAGCGGGAGTACGAGCAGTACTTC. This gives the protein CSVLLWEREYEQYF.

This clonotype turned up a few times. CDR3: CSVYGGSSGGSYNEQFF. As DNA, the CDR3 is TGCAGCGTTTACGGGGGTTCCTCGGGAGGGTCCTACAATGAGCAGTTCTTC. The rearrangement links TRBV29-1 to TRBJ2-1; 8 positions agree with TRBD2. Trimming at V came to 5 bases and at J to 1 base, leaving 13 bases not matched to a gene. This CDR3 contains 17 residues. Per the germline V gene, CDR1 is SQVTM and CDR2 is ANQGSEA.

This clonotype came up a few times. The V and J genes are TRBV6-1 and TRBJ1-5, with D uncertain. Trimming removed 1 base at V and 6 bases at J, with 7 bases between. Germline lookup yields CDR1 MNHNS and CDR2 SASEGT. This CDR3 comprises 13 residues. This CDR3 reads CASSEVFSQPQHF. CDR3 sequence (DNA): TGTGCCAGCAGTGAAGTCTTTTCTCAGCCCCAGCATTTT.

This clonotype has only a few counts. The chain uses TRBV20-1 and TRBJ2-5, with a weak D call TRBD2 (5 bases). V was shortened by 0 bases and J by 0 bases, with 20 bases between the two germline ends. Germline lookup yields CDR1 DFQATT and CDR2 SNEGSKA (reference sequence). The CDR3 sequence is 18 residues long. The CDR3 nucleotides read TGCAGTGCTAGAGATCGATTTGTAGAAACGGGGTACCAAGAGACCCAGTACTTC. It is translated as CSARDRFVETGYQETQYF.

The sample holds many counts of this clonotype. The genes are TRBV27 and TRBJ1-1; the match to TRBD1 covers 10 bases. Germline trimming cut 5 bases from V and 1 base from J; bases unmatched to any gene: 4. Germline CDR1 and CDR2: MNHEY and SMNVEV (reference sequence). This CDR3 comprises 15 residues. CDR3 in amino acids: CASSPWDRGNTEAFF. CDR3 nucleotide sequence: TGTGCCAGCAGTCCGTGGGACAGGGGGAACACTGAAGCTTTCTTT.

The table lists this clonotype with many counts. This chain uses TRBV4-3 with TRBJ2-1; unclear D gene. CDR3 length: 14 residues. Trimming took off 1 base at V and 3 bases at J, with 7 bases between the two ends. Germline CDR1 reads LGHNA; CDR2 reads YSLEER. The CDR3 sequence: CASSQVHGYNEQFF. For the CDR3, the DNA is TGCGCCAGCAGCCAAGTACACGGCTACAATGAGCAGTTCTTC.

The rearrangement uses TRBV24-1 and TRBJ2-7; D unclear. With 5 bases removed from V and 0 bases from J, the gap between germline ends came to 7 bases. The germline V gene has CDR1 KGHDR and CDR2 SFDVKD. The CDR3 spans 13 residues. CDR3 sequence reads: CATSGPNSYEQYF. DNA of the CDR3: TGTGCCACCAGTGGCCCGAACTCCTACGAGCAGTACTTC.

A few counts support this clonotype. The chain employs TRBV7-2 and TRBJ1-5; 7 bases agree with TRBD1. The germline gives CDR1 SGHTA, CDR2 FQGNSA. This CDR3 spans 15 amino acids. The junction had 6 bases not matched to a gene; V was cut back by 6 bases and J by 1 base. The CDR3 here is CASRSDRISNQPQHF. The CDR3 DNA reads TGTGCCAGCAGATCGGACAGGATCAGCAATCAGCCCCAGCATTTT.

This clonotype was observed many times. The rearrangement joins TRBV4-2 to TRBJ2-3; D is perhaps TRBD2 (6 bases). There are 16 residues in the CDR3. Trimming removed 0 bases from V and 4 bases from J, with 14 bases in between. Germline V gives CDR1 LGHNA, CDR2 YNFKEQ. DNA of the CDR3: TGTGCCAGCAGCCAAGAGACACTCGGGAGCGCAGATACGCAGTATTTT. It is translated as CASSQETLGSADTQYF.

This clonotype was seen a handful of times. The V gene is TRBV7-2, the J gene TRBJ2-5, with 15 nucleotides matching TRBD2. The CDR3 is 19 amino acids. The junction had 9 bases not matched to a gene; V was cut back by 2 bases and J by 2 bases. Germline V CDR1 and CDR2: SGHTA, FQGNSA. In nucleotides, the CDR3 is TGTGCCAGCAGCTTACGCTGGGGGACTAGCGGGGGGCTTCAAGAGACCCAGTACTTC. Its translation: CASSLRWGTSGGLQETQYF.

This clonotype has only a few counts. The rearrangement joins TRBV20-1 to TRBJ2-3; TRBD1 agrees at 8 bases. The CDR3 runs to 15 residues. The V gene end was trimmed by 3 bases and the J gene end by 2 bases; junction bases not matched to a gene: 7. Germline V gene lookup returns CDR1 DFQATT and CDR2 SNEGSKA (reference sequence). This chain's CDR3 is CSARQGAGFTDTQYF. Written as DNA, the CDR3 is TGCAGTGCTAGGCAGGGGGCGGGGTTCACAGATACGCAGTATTTT.

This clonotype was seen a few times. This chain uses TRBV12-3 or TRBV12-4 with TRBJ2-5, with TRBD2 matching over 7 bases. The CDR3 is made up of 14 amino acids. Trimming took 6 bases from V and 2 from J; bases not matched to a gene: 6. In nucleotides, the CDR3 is TGTGCCAGCAGCTGGGGGGGGATACAAGAGACCCAGTACTTC. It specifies CASSWGGIQETQYF.

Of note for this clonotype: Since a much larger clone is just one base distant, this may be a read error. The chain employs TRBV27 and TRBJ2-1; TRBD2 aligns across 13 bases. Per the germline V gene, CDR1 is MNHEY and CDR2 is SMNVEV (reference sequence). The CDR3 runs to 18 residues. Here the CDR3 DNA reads TGTGCCAGCAGTCCAGGACTAGCGGGAGATCTCCCCGGGGGTGAGCATTTCTTC. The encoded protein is CASSPGLAGDLPGGEHFF.

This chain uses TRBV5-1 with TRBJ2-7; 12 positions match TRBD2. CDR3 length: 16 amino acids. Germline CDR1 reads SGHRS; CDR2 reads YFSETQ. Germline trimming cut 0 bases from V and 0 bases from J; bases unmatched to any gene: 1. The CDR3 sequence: CASSLATSGSSYEQYF. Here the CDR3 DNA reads TGCGCCAGCAGCTTGGCGACTAGCGGGAGCTCCTACGAGCAGTACTTC.

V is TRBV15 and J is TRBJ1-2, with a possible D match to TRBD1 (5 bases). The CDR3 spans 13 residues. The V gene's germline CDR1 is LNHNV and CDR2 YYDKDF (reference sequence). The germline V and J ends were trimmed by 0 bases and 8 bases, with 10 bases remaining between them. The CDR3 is CATSRDSGDGYTF. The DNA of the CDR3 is TGTGCCACCAGCAGAGATAGTGGGGACGGCTACACCTTC.

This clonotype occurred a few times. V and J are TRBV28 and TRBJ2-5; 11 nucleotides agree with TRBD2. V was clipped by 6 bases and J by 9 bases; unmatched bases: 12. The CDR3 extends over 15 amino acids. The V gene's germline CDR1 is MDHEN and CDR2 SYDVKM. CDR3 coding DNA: TGTGCCAGCAGCGATAGCGGGAGGGCGGACTTGGCCCAGTACTTC. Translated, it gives CASSDSGRADLAQYF.